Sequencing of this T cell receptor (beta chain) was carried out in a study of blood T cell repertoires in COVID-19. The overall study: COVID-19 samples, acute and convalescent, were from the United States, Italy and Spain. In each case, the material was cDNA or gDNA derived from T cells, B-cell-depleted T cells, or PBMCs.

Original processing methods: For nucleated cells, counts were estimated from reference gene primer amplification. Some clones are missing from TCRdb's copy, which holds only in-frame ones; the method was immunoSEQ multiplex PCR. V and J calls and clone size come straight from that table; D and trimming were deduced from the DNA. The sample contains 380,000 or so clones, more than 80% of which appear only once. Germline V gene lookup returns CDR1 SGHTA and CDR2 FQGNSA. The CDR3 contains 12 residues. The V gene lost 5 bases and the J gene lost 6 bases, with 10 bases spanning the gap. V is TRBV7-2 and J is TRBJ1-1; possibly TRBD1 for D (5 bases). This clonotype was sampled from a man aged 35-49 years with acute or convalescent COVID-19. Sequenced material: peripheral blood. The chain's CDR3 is CASSPRAPEAFF. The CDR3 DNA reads TGTGCCAGCAGCCCCAGGGCCCCTGAAGCTTTCTTT.